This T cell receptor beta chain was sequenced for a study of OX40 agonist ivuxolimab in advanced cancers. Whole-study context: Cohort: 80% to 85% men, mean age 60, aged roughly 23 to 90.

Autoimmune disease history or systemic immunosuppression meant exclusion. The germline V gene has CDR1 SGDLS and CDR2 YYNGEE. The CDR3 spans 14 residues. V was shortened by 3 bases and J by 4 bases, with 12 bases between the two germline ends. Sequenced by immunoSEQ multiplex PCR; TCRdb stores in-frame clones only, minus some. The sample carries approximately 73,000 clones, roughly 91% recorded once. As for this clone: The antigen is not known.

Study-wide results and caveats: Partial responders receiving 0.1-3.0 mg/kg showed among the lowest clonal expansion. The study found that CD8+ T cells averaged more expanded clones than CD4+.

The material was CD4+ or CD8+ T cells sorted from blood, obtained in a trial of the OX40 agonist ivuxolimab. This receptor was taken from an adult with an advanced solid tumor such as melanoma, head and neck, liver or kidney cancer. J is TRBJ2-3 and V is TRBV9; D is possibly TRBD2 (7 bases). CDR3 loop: CASSAGGGPDTQYF. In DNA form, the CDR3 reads TGTGCCAGCAGCGCGGGCGGGGGCCCAGATACGCAGTATTTT.